The entry that follows covers one T cell receptor (beta chain) sequence. This sample was taken from a study of T cell clones after liver transplantation. In the study overall: TCRbeta sequencing after a pre-transplant mixed lymphocyte reaction identified graft-donor-reactive clones, later tracked in post-transplant blood. At least one year of complete immunosuppression withdrawal without enzymes over twice normal defined tolerance.

Assay: immunoSEQ multiplex PCR; the TCRdb copy retains only in-frame clones and omits some. This sample has under 85,000 clones, with around 80% found just once. Thawed unstimulated PBMCs were FACS-sorted by CD3, CD4 and CD8 into two populations. This sequence originates from a human patient who received a liver transplant. Some T cells may arise from the graft donor. Material: CD4+ T cells from blood, obtained 12 months after liver transplant.

CDR3 sequence (DNA): TGTGCCAGCAGCCACCGGGACAGGTTCTCCTACGAGCAGTACTTC. Encoded protein: CASSHRDRFSYEQYF. This rearrangement joins TRBV6-5 to TRBJ2-7; 8 nucleotides agree with TRBD1. This CDR3 region has 15 residues. V trimming: 6 bases; J trimming: 0 bases; junction bases outside the gene matches: 7. Per the germline V gene, CDR1 is MNHEY and CDR2 is SVGAGI.